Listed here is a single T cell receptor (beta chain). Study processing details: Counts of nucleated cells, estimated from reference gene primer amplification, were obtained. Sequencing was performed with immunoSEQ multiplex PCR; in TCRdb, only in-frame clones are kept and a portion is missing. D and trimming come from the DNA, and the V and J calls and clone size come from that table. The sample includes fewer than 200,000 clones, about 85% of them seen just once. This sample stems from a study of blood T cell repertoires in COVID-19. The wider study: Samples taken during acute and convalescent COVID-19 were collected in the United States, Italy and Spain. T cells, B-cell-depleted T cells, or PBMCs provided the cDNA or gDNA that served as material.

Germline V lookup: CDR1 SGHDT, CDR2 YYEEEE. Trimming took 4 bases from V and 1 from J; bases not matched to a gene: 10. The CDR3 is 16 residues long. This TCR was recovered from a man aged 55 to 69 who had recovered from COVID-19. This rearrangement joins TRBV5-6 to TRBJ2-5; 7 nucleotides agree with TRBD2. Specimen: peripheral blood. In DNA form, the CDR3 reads TGTGCCAGCAGCCTCCCCGGCGGGGGTGTCCAAGAGACCCAGTACTTC. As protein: CASSLPGGGVQETQYF.